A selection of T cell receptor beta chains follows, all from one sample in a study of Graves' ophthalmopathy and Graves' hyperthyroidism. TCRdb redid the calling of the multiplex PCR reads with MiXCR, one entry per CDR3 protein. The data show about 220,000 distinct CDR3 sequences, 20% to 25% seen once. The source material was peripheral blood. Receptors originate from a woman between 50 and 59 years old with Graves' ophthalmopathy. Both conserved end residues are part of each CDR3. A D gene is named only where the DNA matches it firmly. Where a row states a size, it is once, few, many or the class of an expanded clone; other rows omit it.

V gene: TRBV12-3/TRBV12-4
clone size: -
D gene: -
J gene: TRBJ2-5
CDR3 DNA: TGTGCCAGCACCTTAGGGGGGAGAGAGACCCAGTACTTC
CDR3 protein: CASTLGGRETQYF

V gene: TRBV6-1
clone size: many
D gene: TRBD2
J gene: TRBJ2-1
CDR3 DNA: TGTGCCAGCGTAAAGGAAACCAGACTAGCGGGAGGCCATGAGCAGTTCTTC
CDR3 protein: CASVKETRLAGGHEQFF

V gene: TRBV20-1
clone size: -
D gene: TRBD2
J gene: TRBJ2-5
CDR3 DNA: TGCAGTGCTTCTCCGCGGGGGGGCCAGGAGACCCAGTACTTC
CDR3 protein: CSASPRGGQETQYF

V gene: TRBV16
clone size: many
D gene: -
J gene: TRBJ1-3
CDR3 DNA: TGTGCCAGCAGCCAATCTGCAGGGTATTCGAGCTCTGGAAACACCATATATTTT
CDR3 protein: CASSQSAGYSSSGNTIYF

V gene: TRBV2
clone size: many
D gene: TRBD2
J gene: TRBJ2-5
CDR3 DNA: TGTGCCAGCGTTGCGGGAGTAAGAGAGACCCAGTACTTC
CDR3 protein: CASVAGVRETQYF

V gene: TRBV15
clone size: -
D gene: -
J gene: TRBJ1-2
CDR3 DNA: TGTGCCACCAGCAGAGATGGCATGGCCTATGGCTACACCTTC
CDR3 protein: CATSRDGMAYGYTF

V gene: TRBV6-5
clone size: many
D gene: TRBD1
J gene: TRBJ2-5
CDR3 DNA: TGTGCCAGCAGTTACTCGATGGGAGACAGGGGCGAGACCCAGTACTTC
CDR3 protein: CASSYSMGDRGETQYF

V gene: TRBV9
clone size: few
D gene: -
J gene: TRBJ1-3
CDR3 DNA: TGTGCCAGCAGCATATCGGAAAAGCGGGTCGGAAACACCATATATTTT
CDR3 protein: CASSISEKRVGNTIYF

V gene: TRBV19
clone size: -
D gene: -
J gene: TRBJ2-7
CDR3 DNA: TGTGCCAGTAGTCAATCAGCGGGTCCCCGCCGCGAGCAGTACTTC
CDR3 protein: CASSQSAGPRREQYF

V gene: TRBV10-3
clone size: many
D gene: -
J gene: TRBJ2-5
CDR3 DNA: TGTGCCATCAGTCATCAGGGGCAAGAGACCCAGTACTTC
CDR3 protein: CAISHQGQETQYF

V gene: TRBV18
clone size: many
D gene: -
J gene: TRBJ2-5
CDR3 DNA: TGTGCCAGCTCACCGGGGGGCCAAGAGACCCAGTACTTC
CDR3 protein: CASSPGGQETQYF

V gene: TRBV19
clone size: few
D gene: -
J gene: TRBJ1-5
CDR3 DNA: TGTGCCAGTAGGGGAGACAGGCGGAGCAATCAGCCCCAGCATTTT
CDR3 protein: CASRGDRRSNQPQHF

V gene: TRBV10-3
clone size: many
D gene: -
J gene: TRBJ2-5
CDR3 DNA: TGTGCCATCGGTCGGGCAGAAGAGACCCAGTACTTC
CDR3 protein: CAIGRAEETQYF

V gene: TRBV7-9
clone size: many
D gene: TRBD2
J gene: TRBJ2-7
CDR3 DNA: TGTGCCAGCAGCTTCTGGCTAGCGGGAGACCGTAGCGAGCAGTACTTC
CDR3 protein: CASSFWLAGDRSEQYF